A single sample gave rise to the 19 T cell receptor beta chains below, sequenced in a study of T-cell memory formation after mild COVID-19. TCRdb re-derived calls from the 5' RACE reads in MiXCR, one entry per CDR3 protein. The sample yields over 350,000 distinct CDR3 sequences, approximately 16% seen once. Sequences were obtained from PBMCs or a T cell subset sorted from them (not recorded which). The receptors stem from a man aged 18 to 29 who had mild COVID-19 (a few samples of this study predate the infection). Cell type and time point are not known.

This chain links TRBV15 with TRBJ1-2; the D is unclear. Germline-derived CDR1 and CDR2 are LNHNV and YYDKDF (reference sequence). V was trimmed by 0 bases and J by 3 bases, leaving 8 bases between them. The CDR3 length is 14 residues. The CDR3 coding sequence is TGTGCCACCAGCAGAGAAGGAAGCCACTATGGCTACACCTTC. This sequence encodes CATSREGSHYGYTF. The whole variable domain, remainder taken from reference TRBV15 and TRBJ1-2, is DAMVIQNPRYQVTQFGKPVTLSCSQTLNHNVMYWYQQKSSQAPKLLFHYYDKDFNNEADTPDNFQSRRPNTSFCFLDIRSPGLGDTAMYLCATSREGSHYGYTFGSGTRLTVV.

The V gene is TRBV7-2, the J gene TRBJ2-7; D is possibly TRBD1 (5 bases). Germline V gene sequence: CDR1 SGHTA, CDR2 FQGNSA. This CDR3 region has 13 residues. The germline V and J ends were trimmed by 1 base and 3 bases, with 7 bases remaining between them. CDR3 residues: CASSLGQHYEQYV. Here the CDR3 DNA reads TGTGCCAGCAGCTTAGGACAGCACTACGAGCAGTACGTC.

A few counts support this clonotype. This chain uses TRBV6-2 or TRBV6-3 with TRBJ2-7; D is uncertain. The CDR3 loop spans 12 amino acids. Germline V gene data show CDR1 as MNHEY and CDR2 as SVGEGT. Trimming pared 5 bases from V and 0 bases from J, leaving 5 bases between. CDR3 nucleotide sequence: TGTGCCAGCAGTGCAGTCTCCTACGAGCAGTACTTC. Protein: CASSAVSYEQYF.

The V call is TRBV5-5, the J call TRBJ2-6; TRBD1 aligns across 7 bases. V lost 4 bases, J lost 1 base, and 17 bases stayed unmatched. CDR1 and CDR2 from the germline V gene are SGHKS and YYEKEE (reference sequence). The CDR3 contains 20 residues. The CDR3: CASSVTQGVPFPSGANVLTF. CDR3 sequence (DNA): TGTGCCAGCAGCGTAACGCAGGGGGTTCCCTTCCCTTCTGGGGCCAACGTCCTGACTTTC.

The rearrangement links TRBV6-2 or TRBV6-3 to TRBJ1-1; D is unclear. CDR3 length: 14 residues. V lost 3 bases, J lost 4 bases, and 12 bases lay in between. Germline values: CDR1 MNHEY, CDR2 SVGEGT. The CDR3 loop is CASSYVSGGTEAFF. The CDR3 bases are TGTGCCAGCAGTTATGTATCGGGTGGCACTGAAGCTTTCTTT.

This clonotype was seen a few times. The gene calls are TRBV29-1 and TRBJ2-1; D remains ambiguous. CDR3 length: 11 amino acids. CDR1 and CDR2 (germline): SQVTM, ANQGSEA. The V end lost 4 bases, the J end lost 6 bases, and 7 bases lay between the germline ends. The CDR3 nucleotides are TGCAGCGTTGTGAGTAGCAATGAGCAGTTCTTC. It is translated as CSVVSSNEQFF.

The J gene is TRBJ2-5, the V gene TRBV29-1; 9 bases line up with TRBD2. The trim removed 3 bases at V and 5 bases at J, leaving 7 bases unmatched. This CDR3 is built from 14 residues. From germline, CDR1 is SQVTM and CDR2 ANQGSEA. In DNA, the CDR3 is TGCAGCGTTGAGGGGCGGGGGGGCCATGAGACCCAGTACTTC. This gives the protein CSVEGRGGHETQYF.

This clonotype has just a few counts. This chain uses TRBV7-9 with TRBJ1-5; D gene ambiguous. The V end was cut by 5 bases, the J end by 0 bases, with 17 bases between. The germline V gene encodes CDR1 SEHNR and CDR2 FQNEAQ (reference sequence). The CDR3 covers 17 residues. The CDR3 region is CASSRWGVNNSNQPQHF. The CDR3 nucleotides read TGTGCCAGCAGCCGGTGGGGAGTGAATAATAGCAATCAGCCCCAGCATTTT.

This clonotype was observed a few times. The chain joins TRBV7-2 to TRBJ2-3; the match to TRBD1 covers 10 bases. The junction had 3 bases not matched to a gene; V was cut back by 11 bases and J by 4 bases. In germline, CDR1 is SGHTA, CDR2 FQGNSA. CDR3 size: 12 residues. In nucleotides, the CDR3 is TGTGCCGAGGGGACAGGGGCAGATACGCAGTATTTT. Protein sequence: CAEGTGADTQYF.

V usage is TRBV7-2 and J usage is TRBJ1-1, with D possibly matching TRBD1 (6 bases). Germline values: CDR1 SGHTA, CDR2 FQGNSA. Between the trimmed V and J ends, which lost 2 bases and 1 base, there was a span of 11 bases. This CDR3 is 15 amino acids long. The chain's CDR3 is CASSLTGQSNTEAFF. In DNA, the CDR3 is TGTGCCAGCAGCTTAACTGGACAGTCGAACACTGAAGCTTTCTTT.

This clonotype was seen once. DNA for the CDR3: TGTGCCAGCAGCTCGGGACAGTTCAATCAGCCCCAGCATTTT. Amino acid sequence: CASSSGQFNQPQHF. The rearrangement uses TRBV5-5 and TRBJ1-5; TRBD1 matches at 7 bases. CDR1 is SGHKS and CDR2 is YYEKEE in the germline V gene (reference sequence). V shed 3 bases and J 3 bases; nucleotides not matched to a gene: 3. The CDR3 extends over 14 amino acids.

The rearrangement joins TRBV9 to TRBJ1-1, with a weak D call TRBD1 (5 bases). The CDR3 length is 12 residues. Germline V gives CDR1 SGDLS, CDR2 YYNGEE. V was trimmed by 3 bases and J by 5 bases, leaving 8 bases between them. This chain's CDR3 is CASSAGTTEAFF. DNA for the CDR3: TGTGCCAGCAGCGCGGGGACGACTGAAGCTTTCTTT.

The chain is built from TRBV4-2 and TRBJ2-2; TRBD2 agrees at 10 bases. V dropped 4 bases and J dropped 6; count of bases not matched to a gene: 2. This CDR3 is 14 amino acids long. Germline values: CDR1 LGHNA, CDR2 YNFKEQ. The CDR3 here is CASSRLAGSGELFF. The CDR3 nucleotides read TGTGCCAGCAGCCGACTAGCGGGTTCCGGGGAGCTGTTTTTT.

The chain uses TRBV4-2 and TRBJ1-2, with TRBD1 matching 8 bases. CDR1 and CDR2 from the germline V gene are LGHNA and YNFKEQ. Unmatched junction bases numbered 9, after V lost 1 base and J lost 8 bases. This CDR3 spans 15 amino acids. DNA of the CDR3: TGTGCCAGCAGCCAAGCGGGGACAGGAACCGAGGGCTACACCTTC. This codes for CASSQAGTGTEGYTF.

The chain combines TRBV20-1 with TRBJ1-5, with D unresolved. With 3 bases removed from V and 4 bases from J, the gap between germline ends came to 7 bases. This CDR3 contains 12 residues. Per germline, CDR1 DFQATT and CDR2 SNEGSKA (reference sequence). This chain's CDR3 is CSASRGNQPQHF. As DNA, the CDR3 is TGCAGTGCTAGTCGCGGAAATCAGCCCCAGCATTTT.

The table lists this clonotype with a few counts. The V and J genes are TRBV6-5 and TRBJ2-3, with D maybe TRBD2 (6 bases). The V gene's germline CDR1 is MNHEY and CDR2 SVGAGI. The length of the CDR3 is 16 residues. V was cut by 0 bases and J by 6 bases, with 16 bases left in between. The CDR3: CASSYSPTGVADTQYF. The CDR3 coding sequence is TGTGCCAGCAGTTACTCCCCTACGGGAGTGGCGGATACGCAGTATTTT.

The rearrangement joins TRBV10-3 to TRBJ2-1, with 9 positions matching TRBD2. Germline V gene data show CDR1 as ENHRY and CDR2 as SYGVKD. V shed 7 bases and J 7 bases; nucleotides not matched to a gene: 8. The CDR3 runs to 14 residues. DNA of the CDR3: TGTGCCATCACTCCTGGCGCGGGGGGGAATGAGCAGTTCTTC. Protein: CAITPGAGGNEQFF.

The sample holds a few counts of this clonotype. The V call is TRBV15, the J call TRBJ1-3; D not resolved. The V gene lost 0 bases and the J gene lost 0 bases, with 12 bases spanning the gap. The CDR3 contains 17 residues. Germline-derived CDR1 and CDR2 are LNHNV and YYDKDF (reference sequence). The DNA of the CDR3 is TGTGCCACCAGCAGAGATCCGTTTCGCAGCTCTGGAAACACCATATATTTT. Encoded protein: CATSRDPFRSSGNTIYF.

This chain joins TRBV5-1 and TRBJ1-4; 9 bases are a match to TRBD1. Germline V gene sequence: CDR1 SGHRS, CDR2 YFSETQ. The CDR3 is 15 residues long. With 1 base clipped from V and 5 bases from J, the junction kept 3 bases outside the gene matches. CDR3: CASSLIGTGNEKLFF. The CDR3 bases are TGCGCCAGCAGCTTGATCGGGACAGGGAATGAAAAACTGTTTTTT.